One T cell receptor beta chain is described in this entry. This clonotype showed up just a few times. Its specific antigen is unknown. The sample holds no much larger clone one base away, and base qualities are not on file. The sequencer listed for this sample is Illumina NovaSeq 6000. TCRalpha and TCRbeta cDNA libraries were constructed by 5'RACE with constant-segment primers, with sample barcodes and unique molecular identifiers being introduced. RNA was extracted from every sample with Trizol reagent. Libraries were amplified in two PCR steps, with a second sample barcode and Illumina TruSeq adapters added in the second step. Sequencing of the libraries was done on an Illumina NovaSeq, producing 2 x 150 bp paired-end reads. Regarding the original processing steps: Demultiplexing of reads and collapsing into UMI-guided consensus sequences were performed with migec v1.2.7. Using mixcr v2.1.11, UMI consensuses were aligned to TRA and TRB V and J templates and then assembled into clonotypes. Expanded or contracted clonotypes were those called significant by both edgeR and NoisET, with noise models trained on biological replicates. edgeR calls used a false discovery rate-adjusted p below 0.01 and a log2 fold-change threshold of 1. As an exploratory analysis of dynamics, max-normalized trajectories of the 1000 most abundant clonotypes were examined by PCA with hierarchical clustering. Each responding clone was given a CD4 or CD8 phenotype based on the CD4+ and CD8+ repertoires, which had been sequenced separately. Through fastp at Q25 and MiXCR, TCRdb rebuilt clones from the public reads, retaining in-frame beta chains. All rows with the same CDR3 protein become a single entry with the most common DNA and genes. TCRdb, not the original authors, processed these V and J calls. For this sample there are about 150,000 distinct CDR3 sequences; 14% appear just once. The ten largest clones add up to around an eighth of the sample.

The data stem from a study of T-cell memory formation after mild COVID-19 (dated by TCRdb to the early 2020s). At the level of the whole study: Most TCR sequence clusters were specific to one of the two donors. Longitudinal TCRalpha and TCRbeta repertoire sequencing tracked T-cell clones expanding and contracting after mild COVID-19 in two donors. The cohort was made up of two young adult volunteers, one female and one male, who were previously healthy.

The full study reports these points: Only a couple of mild cases were covered by the study, and larger cohorts that include severe cases with pre-infection samples were considered necessary. Contracting CD4+ clones were located mainly in the CM and EM memory subsets, whereas CD8+ clones were found to be enriched in EMRA. Some responding clones were detected in pre-infection memory, which suggested that pre-existing cross-reactive memory T cells had joined the SARS-CoV-2 response. Balanced CD4/CD8 phenotypes were observed for clones contracting from day 15 to 85, whereas a bias towards CD4+ was observed for a second wave of clones expanding from day 15 to 37. The second-wave clones that peaked on day 37 were not confirmed to be SARS-CoV-2 specific.

Ficoll-Paque density gradient centrifugation was the method used to isolate PBMCs. Trimming at the junction amounts to 0 bases on V and 0 bases on J, and the germline ends lie 9 bases apart. Taken from the germline V gene (reference sequence), the CDR1 and CDR2 loops are LNHDA and SQIVND. There are 15 amino acids in the CDR3, from cysteine to phenylalanine inclusive. Here the CDR3 DNA is all that survives: 45 bases in frame from base 1. Sequenced material: PBMCs or a T cell subset sorted from them (not recorded which). This clonotype was sampled from an adult woman who had mild COVID-19 (a few samples of this study predate the infection). The sample titles of this study are shuffled in the database, so cell type and time point are left out; the donor was told from shared clones. The receptor chain draws on TRBV19 and TRBJ2-7; the D gene cannot be named for sure. The CDR3 loop reads CASSIEHRTSYEQYF. Here is the DNA: TGTGCCAGTAGTATAGAGCACCGCACCTCCTACGAGCAGTACTTC.